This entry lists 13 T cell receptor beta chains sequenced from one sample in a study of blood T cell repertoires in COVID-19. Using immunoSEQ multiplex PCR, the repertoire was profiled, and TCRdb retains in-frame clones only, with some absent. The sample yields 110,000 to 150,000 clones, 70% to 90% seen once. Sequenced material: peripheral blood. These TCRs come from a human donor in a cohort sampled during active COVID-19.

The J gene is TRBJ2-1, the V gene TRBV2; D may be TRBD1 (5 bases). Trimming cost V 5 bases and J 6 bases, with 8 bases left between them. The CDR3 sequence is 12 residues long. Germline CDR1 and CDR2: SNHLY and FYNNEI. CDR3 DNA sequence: TGTGCCAGCAGTAGACAGCCCAATGAGCAGTTCTTC. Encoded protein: CASSRQPNEQFF. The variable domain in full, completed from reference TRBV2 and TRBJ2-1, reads EPEVTQTPSHQVTQMGQEVILRCVPISNHLYFYWYRQILGQKVEFLVSFYNNEISEKSEIFDDQFSVERPDGSNFTLKIRSTKLEDSAMYFCASSRQPNEQFFGPGTRLTVL.

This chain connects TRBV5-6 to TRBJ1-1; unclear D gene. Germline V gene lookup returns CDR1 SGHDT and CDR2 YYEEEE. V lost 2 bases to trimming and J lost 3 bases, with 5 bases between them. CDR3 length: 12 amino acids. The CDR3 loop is CASSLSYTEAFF. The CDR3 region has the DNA TGTGCCAGCAGCTTATCCTACACTGAAGCTTTCTTT.

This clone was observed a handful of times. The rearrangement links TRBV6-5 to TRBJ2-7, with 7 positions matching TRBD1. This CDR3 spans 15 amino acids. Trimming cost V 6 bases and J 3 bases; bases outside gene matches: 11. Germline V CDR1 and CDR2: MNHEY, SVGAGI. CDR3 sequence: CASRDPGQIFYEQYF. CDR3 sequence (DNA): TGTGCCAGCAGAGACCCGGGACAGATATTCTACGAGCAGTACTTC.

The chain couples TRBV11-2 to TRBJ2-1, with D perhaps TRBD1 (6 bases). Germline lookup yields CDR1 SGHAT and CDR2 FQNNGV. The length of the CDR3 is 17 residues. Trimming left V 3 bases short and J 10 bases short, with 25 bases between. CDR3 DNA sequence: TGTGCCAGCAGCTTCGGAGCTGGGAACAGGGTCGTTCGGGAGCAGTTCTTC. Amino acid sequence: CASSFGAGNRVVREQFF.

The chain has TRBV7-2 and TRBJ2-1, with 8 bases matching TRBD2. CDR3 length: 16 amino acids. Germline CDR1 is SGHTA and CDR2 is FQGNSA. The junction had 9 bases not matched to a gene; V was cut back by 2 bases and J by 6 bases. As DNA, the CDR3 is TGTGCCAGCAGCTTAAGGTTGGCTAGCGGGTCCAATGAGCAGTTCTTC. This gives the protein CASSLRLASGSNEQFF.

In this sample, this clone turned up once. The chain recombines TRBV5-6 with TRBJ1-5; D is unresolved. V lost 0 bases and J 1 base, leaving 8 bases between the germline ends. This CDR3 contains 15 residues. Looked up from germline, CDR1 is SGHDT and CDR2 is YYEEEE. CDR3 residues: CASSLGGSSNQPQHF. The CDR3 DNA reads TGTGCCAGCAGCTTGGGAGGGTCGAGCAATCAGCCCCAGCATTTT. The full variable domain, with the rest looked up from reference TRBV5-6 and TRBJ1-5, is DAGVTQSPTHLIKTRGQQVTLRCSPKSGHDTVSWYQQALGQGPQFIFQYYEEEERQRGNFPDRFSGHQFPNYSSELNVNALLLGDSALYLCASSLGGSSNQPQHFGDGTRLSIL.

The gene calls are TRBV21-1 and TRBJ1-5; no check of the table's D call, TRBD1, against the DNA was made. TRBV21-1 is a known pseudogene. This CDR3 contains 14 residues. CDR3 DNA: TGTGCCAGCACCGACAGGGGAGGGAATCAGCCCCAGCATTTT. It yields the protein CASTDRGGNQPQHF.

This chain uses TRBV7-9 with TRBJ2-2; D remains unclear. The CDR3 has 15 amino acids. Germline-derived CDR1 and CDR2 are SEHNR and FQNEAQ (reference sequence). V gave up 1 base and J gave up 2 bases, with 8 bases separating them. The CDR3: CASSLGMANTGELFF. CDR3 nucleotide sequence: TGTGCCAGCAGCTTAGGAATGGCTAACACCGGGGAGCTGTTTTTT.

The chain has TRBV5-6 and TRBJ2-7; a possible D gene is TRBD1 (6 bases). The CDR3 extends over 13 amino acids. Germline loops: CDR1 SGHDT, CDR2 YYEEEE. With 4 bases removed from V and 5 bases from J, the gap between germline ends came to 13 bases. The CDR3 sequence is CASSLNTGHEQYF. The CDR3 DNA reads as TGTGCCAGCAGCCTTAATACAGGGCACGAGCAGTACTTC.

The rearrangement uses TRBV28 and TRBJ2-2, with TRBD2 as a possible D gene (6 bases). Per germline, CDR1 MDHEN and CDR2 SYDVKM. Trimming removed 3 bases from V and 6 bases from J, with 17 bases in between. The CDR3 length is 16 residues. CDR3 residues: CASSLRDGDWAGELFF. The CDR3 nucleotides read TGTGCCAGCAGTTTGCGGGACGGTGATTGGGCCGGGGAGCTGTTTTTT.

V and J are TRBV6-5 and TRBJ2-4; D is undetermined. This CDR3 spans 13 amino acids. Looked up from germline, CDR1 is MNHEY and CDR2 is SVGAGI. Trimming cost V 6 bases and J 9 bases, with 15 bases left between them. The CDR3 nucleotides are TGTGCCAGCAGCACCTCTAGTTATGGCATTCAGTACTTC. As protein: CASSTSSYGIQYF.

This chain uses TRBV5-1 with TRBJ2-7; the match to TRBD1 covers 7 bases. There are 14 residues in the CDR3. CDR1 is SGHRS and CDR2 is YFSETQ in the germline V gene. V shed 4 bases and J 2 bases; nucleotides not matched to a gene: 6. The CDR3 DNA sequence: TGCGCCAGCAGCAGGGGGCTACTACCCTACGAGCAGTACTTC. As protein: CASSRGLLPYEQYF.

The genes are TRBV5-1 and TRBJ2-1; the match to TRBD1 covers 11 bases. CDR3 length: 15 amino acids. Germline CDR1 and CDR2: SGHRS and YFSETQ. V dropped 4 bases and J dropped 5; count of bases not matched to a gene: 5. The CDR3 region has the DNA TGCGCCAGCAGCCTCGGGACAGGGGGTGACAATGAGCAGTTCTTC. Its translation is CASSLGTGGDNEQFF. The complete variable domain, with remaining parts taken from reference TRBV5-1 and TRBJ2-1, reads KAGVTQTPRYLIKTRGQQVTLSCSPISGHRSVSWYQQTPGQGLQFLFEYFSETQRNKGNFPGRFSGRQFSNSRSEMNVSTLELGDSALYLCASSLGTGGDNEQFFGPGTRLTVL.